Listed below are T cell receptor beta chains from one sample, sequenced in a study of T cell changes during pregnancy in multiple sclerosis. Only in-frame clones appear in the TCRdb table, and some are missing; sequencing was by immunoSEQ multiplex PCR. The sample holds 100,000 or so clones, 92% seen once. The sample here was peripheral blood, taken after pregnancy. Source of these receptors: a female donor with multiple sclerosis, enrolled in a pregnancy study. Each CDR3 is given with its conserved first and last residue. The D gene is left open where the match is weak. Clone size is stated in some rows and not others, as once, few, many or a class when expanded.

d_gene	v_gene	j_gene	abundance	CDR3aa	CDR3nt
NA	TRBV18	TRBJ1-3	NA	CASSPVGIRASSSGNTIYF	TGTGCCAGCTCACCTGTTGGGATCAGGGCTAGTTCCTCTGGAAACACCATATATTTT
TRBD2	TRBV9	TRBJ2-5	NA	CASSDGLAEVQETQYF	TGTGCCAGCAGCGACGGACTAGCGGAAGTCCAAGAGACCCAGTACTTC
NA	TRBV5-6	TRBJ1-1	NA	CASSGPFEGNTEAFF	TGTGCCAGCAGCGGTCCTTTTGAGGGGAACACTGAAGCTTTCTTT
NA	TRBV19	TRBJ1-2	NA	CASSDKVNGYTF	TGTGCCAGTAGCGACAAGGTGAATGGCTACACCTTC
NA	TRBV30	TRBJ1-6	NA	CAWSATRGNSPLHF	TGTGCCTGGAGCGCAACGAGGGGGAATTCACCCCTCCACTTT
TRBD2	TRBV6-6	TRBJ2-1	NA	CASSVTSGGPRNEQFF	TGTGCCAGCAGTGTAACTAGCGGGGGCCCACGTAATGAGCAGTTCTTC
NA	TRBV6-1	TRBJ2-7	NA	CASSEPRGLGWEQYF	TGTGCCAGCAGTGAACCCAGGGGCCTAGGGTGGGAGCAGTACTTC
TRBD1	TRBV7-2	TRBJ1-6	NA	CASSFPGGYNSPLHF	TGTGCCAGCAGCTTTCCAGGGGGCTATAATTCACCCCTCCACTTT
NA	TRBV5-5	TRBJ2-7	NA	CASSLERSLSYEQYF	TGTGCCAGCAGCTTGGAGAGGTCCCTCTCCTACGAGCAGTACTTC
TRBD2	TRBV30	TRBJ2-1	NA	CAWFPRLAGGNEQFF	TGTGCCTGGTTCCCCCGACTAGCGGGAGGGAATGAGCAGTTCTTC
NA	TRBV5-6	TRBJ1-1	NA	CASSPVGATEAFF	TGTGCCAGCAGCCCGGTGGGGGCCACTGAAGCTTTCTTT
TRBD2	TRBV2	TRBJ2-7	NA	CASRSGTSGIGEQYF	TGTGCCAGCAGATCCGGGACTAGCGGGATTGGCGAGCAGTACTTC
NA	TRBV7-2	TRBJ1-5	few	CASSLFGGQPQHF	TGTGCCAGCAGCCTATTTGGTGGTCAGCCCCAGCATTTT
NA	TRBV5-1	TRBJ2-7	NA	CASSPRVDGSYEQYF	TGCGCCAGCAGCCCGCGGGTCGACGGCTCCTACGAGCAGTACTTC
TRBD2	TRBV29-1	TRBJ2-4	NA	CSVLAGGPGSKNIQYF	TGCAGCGTACTAGCGGGAGGGCCCGGATCCAAAAACATTCAGTACTTC
TRBD2	TRBV27	TRBJ2-7	once	CASSLSTSGSHSYEQYF	TGTGCCAGCAGTTTATCGACTAGCGGGAGCCACTCCTACGAGCAGTACTTC
TRBD1	TRBV4-2	TRBJ1-2	NA	CASSQPGTANYGYTF	TGTGCCAGCAGCCAACCCGGGACAGCAAACTATGGCTACACCTTC
NA	TRBV6-5	TRBJ1-1	NA	CASSYSPRGNEAFF	TGTGCCAGCAGTTACTCGCCCAGGGGAAATGAAGCTTTCTTT
TRBD1	TRBV7-2	TRBJ1-2	NA	CASSSTGPYGYTF	TGTGCCAGCAGCTCGACAGGGCCCTATGGCTACACCTTC
NA	TRBV6-5	TRBJ2-1	many	CASQGEGVNEQFF	TGTGCCAGCCAGGGAGAGGGGGTCAATGAGCAGTTCTTC
TRBD1	TRBV28	TRBJ2-7	NA	CASSLWDRGVTYEQYF	TGTGCCAGCAGTTTATGGGACAGGGGGGTTACCTACGAGCAGTACTTC
NA	TRBV30	TRBJ1-5	NA	CALLGGAMGNQPQHF	TGTGCCCTTCTTGGGGGGGCGATGGGCAATCAGCCCCAGCATTTT
NA	TRBV28	TRBJ1-1	NA	CASSSQGPEAFF	TGTGCCAGCAGTTCACAGGGCCCTGAAGCTTTCTTT
TRBD1	TRBV4-3	TRBJ2-3	NA	CASSQDLRTGDTDTQYF	TGCGCCAGCAGCCAAGATTTACGGACAGGGGACACAGATACGCAGTATTTT
NA	TRBV5-6	TRBJ1-1	NA	CASSLGWGWTEAFF	TGTGCCAGCAGCTTGGGGTGGGGCTGGACTGAAGCTTTCTTT
TRBD1	TRBV7-9	TRBJ1-2	NA	CASSLMTGGTFDGYTF	TGTGCCAGCAGCTTAATGACAGGGGGTACTTTTGATGGCTACACCTTC
TRBD1	TRBV19	TRBJ1-3	NA	CASSTTGGNTIYF	TGTGCCAGTAGCACGACAGGGGGAAACACCATATATTTT
NA	TRBV27	TRBJ1-5	NA	CASRLTVDQPQHF	TGTGCCAGCAGATTGACAGTCGATCAGCCCCAGCATTTT